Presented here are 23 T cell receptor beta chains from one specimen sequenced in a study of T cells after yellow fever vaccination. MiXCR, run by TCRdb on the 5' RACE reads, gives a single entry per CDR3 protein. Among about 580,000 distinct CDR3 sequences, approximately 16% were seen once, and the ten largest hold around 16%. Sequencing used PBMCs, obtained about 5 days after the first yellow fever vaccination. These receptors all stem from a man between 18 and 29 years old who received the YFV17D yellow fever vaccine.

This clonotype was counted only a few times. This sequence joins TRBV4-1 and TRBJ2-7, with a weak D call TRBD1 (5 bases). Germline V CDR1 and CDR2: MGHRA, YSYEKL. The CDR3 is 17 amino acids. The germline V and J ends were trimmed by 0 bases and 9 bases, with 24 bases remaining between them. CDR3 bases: TGCGCCAGCAGCCAAGAATTGGGCTCAGGGCAACTACGAGGGCAGTACTTC. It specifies CASSQELGSGQLRGQYF.

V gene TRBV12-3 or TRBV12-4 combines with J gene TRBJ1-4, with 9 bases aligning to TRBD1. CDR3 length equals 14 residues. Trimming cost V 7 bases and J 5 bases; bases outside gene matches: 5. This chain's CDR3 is CASTGDRVNEKLFF. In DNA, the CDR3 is TGTGCCAGCACTGGGGACAGGGTAAATGAAAAACTGTTTTTT.

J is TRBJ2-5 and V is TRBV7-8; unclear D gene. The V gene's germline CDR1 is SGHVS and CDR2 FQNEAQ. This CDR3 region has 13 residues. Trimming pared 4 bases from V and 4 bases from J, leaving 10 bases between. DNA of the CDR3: TGTGCCAGCAGCTCTGGACCGAGAGAGACCCAGTACTTC. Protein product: CASSSGPRETQYF.

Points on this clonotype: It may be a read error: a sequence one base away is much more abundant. CDR3 protein: CCASRRGVEAFF. As DNA, the CDR3 is TGCTGTGCTAGCAGGCGTGGGGTTGAAGCTTTCTTT. The chain employs TRBV20-1 and TRBJ1-1; D not resolved. The CDR3 is 12 residues long. Germline CDR1 reads DFQATT; CDR2 reads SNEGSKA (reference sequence).

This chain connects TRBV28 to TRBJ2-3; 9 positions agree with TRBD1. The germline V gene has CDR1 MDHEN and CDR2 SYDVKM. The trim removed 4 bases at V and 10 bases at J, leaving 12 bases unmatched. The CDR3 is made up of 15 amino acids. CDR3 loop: CASSWDRALMGSQYF. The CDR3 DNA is TGTGCCAGCAGTTGGGACAGGGCTCTGATGGGATCGCAGTATTTT.

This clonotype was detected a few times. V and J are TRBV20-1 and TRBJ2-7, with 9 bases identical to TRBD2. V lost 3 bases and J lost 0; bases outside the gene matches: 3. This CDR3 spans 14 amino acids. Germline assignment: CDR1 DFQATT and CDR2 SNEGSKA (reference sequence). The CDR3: CSARLAGSSYEQYF. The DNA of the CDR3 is TGCAGTGCTAGGCTAGCGGGGAGCTCCTACGAGCAGTACTTC.

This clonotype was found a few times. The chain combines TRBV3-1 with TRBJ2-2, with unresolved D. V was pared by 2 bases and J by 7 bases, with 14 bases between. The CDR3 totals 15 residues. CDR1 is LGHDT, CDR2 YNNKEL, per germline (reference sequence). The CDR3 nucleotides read TGTGCCAGCAGCCAATTGCATTTCTGGGACGGGGAGCTGTTTTTT. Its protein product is CASSQLHFWDGELFF. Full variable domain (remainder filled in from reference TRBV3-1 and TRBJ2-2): DTAVSQTPKYLVTQMGNDKSIKCEQNLGHDTMYWYKQDSKKFLKIMFSYNNKELIINETVPNRFSPKSPDKAHLNLHINSLELGDSAVYFCASSQLHFWDGELFFGEGSRLTVL.

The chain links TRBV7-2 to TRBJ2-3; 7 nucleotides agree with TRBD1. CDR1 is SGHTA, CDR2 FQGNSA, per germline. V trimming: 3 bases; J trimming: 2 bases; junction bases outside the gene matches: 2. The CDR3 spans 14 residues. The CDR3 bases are TGTGCCAGCAGCTTCGACAGGGTCACAGATACGCAGTATTTT. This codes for CASSFDRVTDTQYF.

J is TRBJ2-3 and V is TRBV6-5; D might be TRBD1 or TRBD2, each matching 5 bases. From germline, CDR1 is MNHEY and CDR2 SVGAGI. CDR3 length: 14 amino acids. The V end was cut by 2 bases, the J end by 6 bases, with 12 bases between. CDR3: CASSYSQGPDTQYF. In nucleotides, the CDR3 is TGTGCCAGCAGTTACAGTCAGGGACCCGATACGCAGTATTTT.

The CDR3 DNA is TGCGCCAGCAGCCCCCATCCAGGCAGGGAGCGCCGCCCGGATGAGCAGTTCTTC. Amino acids: CASSPHPGRERRPDEQFF. The rearrangement joins TRBV4-3 to TRBJ2-1; D may match TRBD1 or TRBD2 (5 bases each). Germline V gene lookup returns CDR1 LGHNA and CDR2 YSLEER. V lost 4 bases, J lost 8 bases, and 27 bases lay in between. The CDR3 contains 18 residues.

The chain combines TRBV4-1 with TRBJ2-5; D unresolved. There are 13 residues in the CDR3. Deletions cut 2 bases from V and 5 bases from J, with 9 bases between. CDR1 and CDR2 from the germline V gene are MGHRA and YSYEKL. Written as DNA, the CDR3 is TGCGCCAGCAGCCAATTGGCATCCGAGACCCAGTACTTC. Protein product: CASSQLASETQYF.

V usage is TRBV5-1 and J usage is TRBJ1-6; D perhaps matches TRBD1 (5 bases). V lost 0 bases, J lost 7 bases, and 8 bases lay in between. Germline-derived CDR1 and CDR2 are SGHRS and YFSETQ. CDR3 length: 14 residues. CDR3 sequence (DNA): TGCGCCAGCAGCTTGGAGGGGCTGAATTCACCCCTCCACTTT. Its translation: CASSLEGLNSPLHF. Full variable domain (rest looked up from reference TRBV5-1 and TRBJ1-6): KAGVTQTPRYLIKTRGQQVTLSCSPISGHRSVSWYQQTPGQGLQFLFEYFSETQRNKGNFPGRFSGRQFSNSRSEMNVSTLELGDSALYLCASSLEGLNSPLHFGNGTRLTVT.

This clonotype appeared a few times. In DNA, the CDR3 is TGTGCCAGCAGCTTCCCCGACAGGGTCGGCACTGAAGCTTTCTTT. It encodes CASSFPDRVGTEAFF. The chain is built from TRBV7-9 and TRBJ1-1; 7 nucleotides match TRBD1. After removal of 3 bases from V and 4 bases from J, the junction contained 8 bases not matched to a gene. This CDR3 spans 15 amino acids. CDR1 is SEHNR, CDR2 FQNEAQ, per germline (reference sequence).

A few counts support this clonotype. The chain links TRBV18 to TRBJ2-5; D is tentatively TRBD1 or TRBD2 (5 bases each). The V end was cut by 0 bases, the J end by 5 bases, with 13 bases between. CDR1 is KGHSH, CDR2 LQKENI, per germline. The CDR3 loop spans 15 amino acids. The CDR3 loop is CASSPPGVAIETQYF. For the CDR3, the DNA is TGTGCCAGCTCACCACCGGGGGTAGCTATCGAGACCCAGTACTTC.

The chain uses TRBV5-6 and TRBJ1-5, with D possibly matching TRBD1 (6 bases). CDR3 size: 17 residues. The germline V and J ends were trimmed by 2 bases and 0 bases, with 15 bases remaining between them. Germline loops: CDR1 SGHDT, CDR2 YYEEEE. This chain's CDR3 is CASSFNVRGYSNQPQHF. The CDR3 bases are TGTGCCAGCAGCTTCAATGTCAGGGGCTATAGCAATCAGCCCCAGCATTTT.

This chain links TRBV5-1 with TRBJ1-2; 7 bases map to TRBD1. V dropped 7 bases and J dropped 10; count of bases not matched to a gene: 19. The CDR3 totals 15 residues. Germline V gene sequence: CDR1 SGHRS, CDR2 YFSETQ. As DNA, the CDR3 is TGCGCCAGCGGCGTTTCCGGGGGACAGTCGCGTGACTACACCTTC. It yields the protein CASGVSGGQSRDYTF. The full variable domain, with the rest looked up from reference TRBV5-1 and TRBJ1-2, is KAGVTQTPRYLIKTRGQQVTLSCSPISGHRSVSWYQQTPGQGLQFLFEYFSETQRNKGNFPGRFSGRQFSNSRSEMNVSTLELGDSALYLCASGVSGGQSRDYTFGSGTRLTVV.

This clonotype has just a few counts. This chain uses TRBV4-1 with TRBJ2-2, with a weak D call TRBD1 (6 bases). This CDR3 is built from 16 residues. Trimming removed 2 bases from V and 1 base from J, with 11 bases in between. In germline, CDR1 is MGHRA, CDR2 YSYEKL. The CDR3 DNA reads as TGCGCCAGCAGCCAATTATCACAGGGGAACACCGGGGAGCTGTTTTTT. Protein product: CASSQLSQGNTGELFF.

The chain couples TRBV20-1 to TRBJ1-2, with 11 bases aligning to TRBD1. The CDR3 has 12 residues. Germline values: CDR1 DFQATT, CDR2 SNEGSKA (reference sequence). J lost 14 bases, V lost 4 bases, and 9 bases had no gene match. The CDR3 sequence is CSATGTGGMVTF. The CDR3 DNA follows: TGCAGTGCTACCGGGACAGGGGGGATGGTTACCTTC.

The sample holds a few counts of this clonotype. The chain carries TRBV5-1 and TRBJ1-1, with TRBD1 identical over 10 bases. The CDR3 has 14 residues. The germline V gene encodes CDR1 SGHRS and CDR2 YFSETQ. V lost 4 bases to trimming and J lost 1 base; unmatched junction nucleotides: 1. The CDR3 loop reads CASSGTGANTEAFF. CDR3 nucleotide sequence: TGCGCCAGCAGCGGGACAGGGGCGAACACTGAAGCTTTCTTT.

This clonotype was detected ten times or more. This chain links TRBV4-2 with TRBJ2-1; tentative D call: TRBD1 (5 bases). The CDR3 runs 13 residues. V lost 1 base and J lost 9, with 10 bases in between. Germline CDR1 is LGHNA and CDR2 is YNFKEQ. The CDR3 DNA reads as TGTGCCAGCAGCCAAGTAGGGGCCCTTGAGCAGTTCTTC. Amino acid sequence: CASSQVGALEQFF.

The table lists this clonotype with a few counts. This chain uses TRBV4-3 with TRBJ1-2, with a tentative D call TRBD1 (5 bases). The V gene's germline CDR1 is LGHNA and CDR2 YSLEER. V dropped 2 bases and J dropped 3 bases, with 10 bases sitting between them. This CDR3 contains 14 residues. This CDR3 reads CASSQSRGDYGYTF. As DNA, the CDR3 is TGCGCCAGCAGCCAATCACGAGGGGACTATGGCTACACCTTC.

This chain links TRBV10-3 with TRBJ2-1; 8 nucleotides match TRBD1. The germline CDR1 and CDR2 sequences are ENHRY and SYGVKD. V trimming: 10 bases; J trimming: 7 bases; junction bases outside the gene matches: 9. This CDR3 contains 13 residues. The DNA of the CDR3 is TGTGCCACCTTCAGGGGGCCGGGGAATGAGCAGTTCTTC. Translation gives CATFRGPGNEQFF.

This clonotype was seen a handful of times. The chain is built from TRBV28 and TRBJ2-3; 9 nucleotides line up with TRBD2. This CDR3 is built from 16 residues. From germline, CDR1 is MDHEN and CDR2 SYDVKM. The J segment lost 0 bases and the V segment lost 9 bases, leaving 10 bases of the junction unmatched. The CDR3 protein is CAREAGGPSSTDTQYF. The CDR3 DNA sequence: TGTGCCAGGGAAGCGGGGGGACCTTCTAGCACAGATACGCAGTATTTT.